The TCR beta chain under discussion was sequenced for a study of blood T cell repertoires in COVID-19. Measured with immunoSEQ multiplex PCR; TCRdb has only the in-frame clones, and not every one. The sample records around 82,000 clones, around 89% being singletons. V was pared by 5 bases and J by 5 bases, with 12 bases between. Looked up from germline, CDR1 is MNHNY and CDR2 is SVGAGI (reference sequence). The CDR3 covers 13 residues. The rearrangement links TRBV6-6 to TRBJ2-5, with D possibly being TRBD1 (6 bases). The specimen sequenced was peripheral blood. This TCR was recovered from a man between 65 and 85 years old with active or convalescent COVID-19. This CDR3 reads CASSKNTGETQYF. DNA for the CDR3: TGTGCCAGCAGTAAAAACACAGGGGAGACCCAGTACTTC.